This T cell receptor (beta chain) was captured by sequencing in a study of blood T cell repertoires in COVID-19 (dated by TCRdb to about 2020). Study-wide context: Collaborator samples came from the United States, Italy and Spain and covered acute and convalescent phases of COVID-19. The samples were drawn from the first 160 participants of the ongoing ImmuneRACE study and from 950 to 1,500 subjects provided by 6 global collaborators. Subjects who had been exposed to COVID-19, were actively infected with it, or had recovered from it provided the deeply sampled blood TCRbeta repertoires that made up the dataset. The repertoires were released in a freely available public database meant as a resource for research on the immune response to SARS-CoV-2. The prospective study material was composed of cDNA or gDNA derived from T cells, B-cell-depleted T cells, or PBMCs. Sample metadata almost always included a de-identified subject ID, COVID-19 status, age in years and sex. HLA class I and class II types, where available, came from metadata supplied by the sample provider rather than from assay-based typing. Broader findings and caveats from the paper: The quantity of clinical and demographic metadata differed by source and by participant and was supplied without curation.

The collaborating institutions used their own protocols to collect whole blood in K2EDTA tubes. Collaborator samples were shipped for TCRbeta analysis as frozen whole blood, isolated PBMCs, or DNA extracted from either sample type. TCRbeta CDR3 regions were amplified from genomic DNA by means of the immunoSEQ Assay, a bias-controlled multiplex PCR. From the authors' description of their analysis: The number of nucleated cells in each sample was estimated from the amplification of reference gene primers within the assay. Sequence reads were collapsed and filtered to measure the absolute abundance of every unique TCRbeta CDR3 rearrangement. For each sample, productive Simpson clonality was calculated as the square root of Simpson's diversity index over productive rearrangements. The immuneACCESS repertoire file appears here via TCRdb, limited to in-frame rearrangements. These files lack a portion of the clones; in checked studies, under half of the deficit traces to unresolved V genes, and the cause of the others is not known. Clone size and V and J calls were adopted from that table, with D and trimming inferred from the DNA. Counted in this sample were approximately 300,000 clones; approximately 90% of them appeared once. The ten largest clones take up about 4.6% of the sample.

Worth noting for this clone: There is no known antigen for this receptor. No clone much larger than this one lies a single base away; base qualities are absent.

Its CDR3 holds 16 amino acids, cysteine through phenylalanine. Of the read, only the CDR3 DNA is kept; its 48 bases are in frame from base 1. Between the V and J ends, shortened by 3 bases and 7 bases respectively, the junction contains 18 bases. CDR1 and CDR2, per the germline V gene, are KGHSH and LQKENI. This chain joins TRBV18 to TRBJ1-4, with an unclear D gene assignment. This TCR was sampled from a man aged 40-49 years with acute or convalescent COVID-19. The sequenced sample was peripheral blood. The DNA sequence is TGTGCCAGCTCACCTGGAGGCGGAGGTGAAGGTGAAAAACTGTTTTTT. This translates into CASSPGGGGEGEKLFF.